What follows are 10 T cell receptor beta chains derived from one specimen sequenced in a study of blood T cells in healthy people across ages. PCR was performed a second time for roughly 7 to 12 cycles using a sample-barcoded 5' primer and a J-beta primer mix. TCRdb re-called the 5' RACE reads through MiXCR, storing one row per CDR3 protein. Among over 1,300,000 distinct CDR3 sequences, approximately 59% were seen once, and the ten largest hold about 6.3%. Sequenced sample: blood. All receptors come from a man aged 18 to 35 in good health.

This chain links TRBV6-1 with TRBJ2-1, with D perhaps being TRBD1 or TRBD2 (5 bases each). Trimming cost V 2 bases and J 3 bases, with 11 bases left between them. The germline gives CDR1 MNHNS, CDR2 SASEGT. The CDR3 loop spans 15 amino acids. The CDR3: CASSETGTGYNEQFF. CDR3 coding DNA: TGTGCCAGCAGTGAAACCGGGACCGGCTACAATGAGCAGTTCTTC.

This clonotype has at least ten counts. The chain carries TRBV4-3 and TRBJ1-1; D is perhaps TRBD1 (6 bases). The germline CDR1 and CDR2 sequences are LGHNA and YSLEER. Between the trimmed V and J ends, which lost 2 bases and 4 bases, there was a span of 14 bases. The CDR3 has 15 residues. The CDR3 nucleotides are TGCGCCAGCAGCCAATTGACACAGGGCCCCACTGAAGCTTTCTTT. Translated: CASSQLTQGPTEAFF.

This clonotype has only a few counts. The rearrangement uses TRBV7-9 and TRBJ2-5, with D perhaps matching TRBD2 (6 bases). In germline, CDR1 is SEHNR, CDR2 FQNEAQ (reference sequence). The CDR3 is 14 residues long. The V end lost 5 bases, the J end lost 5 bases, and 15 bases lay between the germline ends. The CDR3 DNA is TGTGCCAGCAGCCTAACCCCCCTAGCGGAGACCCAGTACTTC. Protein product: CASSLTPLAETQYF.

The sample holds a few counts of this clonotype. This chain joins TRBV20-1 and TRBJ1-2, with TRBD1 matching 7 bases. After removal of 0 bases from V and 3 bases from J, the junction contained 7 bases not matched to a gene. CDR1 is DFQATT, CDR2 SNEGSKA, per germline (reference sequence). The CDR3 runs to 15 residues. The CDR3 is CSAREFTGVDYGYTF. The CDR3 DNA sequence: TGCAGTGCTAGAGAGTTCACAGGGGTCGACTATGGCTACACCTTC.

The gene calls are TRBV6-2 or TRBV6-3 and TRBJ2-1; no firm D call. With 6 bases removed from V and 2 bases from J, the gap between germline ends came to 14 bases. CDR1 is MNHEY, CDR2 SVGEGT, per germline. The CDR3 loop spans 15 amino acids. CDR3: CASSISSGPYNEQFF. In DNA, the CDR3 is TGTGCCAGCAGCATTTCTAGTGGCCCCTACAATGAGCAGTTCTTC.

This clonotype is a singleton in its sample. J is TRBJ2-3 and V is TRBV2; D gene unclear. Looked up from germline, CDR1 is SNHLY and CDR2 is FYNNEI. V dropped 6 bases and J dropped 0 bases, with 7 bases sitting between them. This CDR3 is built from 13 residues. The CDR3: CASRGRSTDTQYF. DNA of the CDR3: TGTGCCAGCAGGGGTAGGAGCACAGATACGCAGTATTTT. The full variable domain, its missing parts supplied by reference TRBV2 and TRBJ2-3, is EPEVTQTPSHQVTQMGQEVILRCVPISNHLYFYWYRQILGQKVEFLVSFYNNEISEKSEIFDDQFSVERPDGSNFTLKIRSTKLEDSAMYFCASRGRSTDTQYFGPGTRLTVL.

The CDR3 region has the DNA TGCAGTGCTAGTACGGGGGAAAGCAACCCCACAGATACGCAGTATTTT. It translates to CSASTGESNPTDTQYF. The V gene is TRBV20-1, the J gene TRBJ2-3; D is possibly TRBD2 (6 bases). This CDR3 contains 16 residues. V shed 3 bases and J shed 2 bases, with 18 bases lying between them. Germline V CDR1 and CDR2: DFQATT, SNEGSKA (reference sequence).

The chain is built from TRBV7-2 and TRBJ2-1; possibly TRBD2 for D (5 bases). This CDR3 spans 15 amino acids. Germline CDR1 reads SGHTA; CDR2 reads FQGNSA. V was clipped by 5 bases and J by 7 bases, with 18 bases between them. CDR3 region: CASSPQRGRLNEQFF. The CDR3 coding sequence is TGTGCCAGCAGCCCCCAGCGTGGGAGATTGAATGAGCAGTTCTTC.

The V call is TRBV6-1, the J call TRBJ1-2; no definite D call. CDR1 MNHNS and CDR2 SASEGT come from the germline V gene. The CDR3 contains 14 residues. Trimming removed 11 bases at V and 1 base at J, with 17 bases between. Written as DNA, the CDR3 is TGTGCCTCGGGGAGAGGGTCCCTTAACTATGGCTACACCTTC. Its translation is CASGRGSLNYGYTF.

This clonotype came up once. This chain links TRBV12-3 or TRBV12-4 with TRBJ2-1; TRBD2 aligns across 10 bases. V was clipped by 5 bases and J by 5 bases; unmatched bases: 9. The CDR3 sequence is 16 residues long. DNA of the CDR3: TGTGCCAGCAGTCCCACCCTAGCGGGAGCGCACAATGAGCAGTTCTTC. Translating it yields CASSPTLAGAHNEQFF.